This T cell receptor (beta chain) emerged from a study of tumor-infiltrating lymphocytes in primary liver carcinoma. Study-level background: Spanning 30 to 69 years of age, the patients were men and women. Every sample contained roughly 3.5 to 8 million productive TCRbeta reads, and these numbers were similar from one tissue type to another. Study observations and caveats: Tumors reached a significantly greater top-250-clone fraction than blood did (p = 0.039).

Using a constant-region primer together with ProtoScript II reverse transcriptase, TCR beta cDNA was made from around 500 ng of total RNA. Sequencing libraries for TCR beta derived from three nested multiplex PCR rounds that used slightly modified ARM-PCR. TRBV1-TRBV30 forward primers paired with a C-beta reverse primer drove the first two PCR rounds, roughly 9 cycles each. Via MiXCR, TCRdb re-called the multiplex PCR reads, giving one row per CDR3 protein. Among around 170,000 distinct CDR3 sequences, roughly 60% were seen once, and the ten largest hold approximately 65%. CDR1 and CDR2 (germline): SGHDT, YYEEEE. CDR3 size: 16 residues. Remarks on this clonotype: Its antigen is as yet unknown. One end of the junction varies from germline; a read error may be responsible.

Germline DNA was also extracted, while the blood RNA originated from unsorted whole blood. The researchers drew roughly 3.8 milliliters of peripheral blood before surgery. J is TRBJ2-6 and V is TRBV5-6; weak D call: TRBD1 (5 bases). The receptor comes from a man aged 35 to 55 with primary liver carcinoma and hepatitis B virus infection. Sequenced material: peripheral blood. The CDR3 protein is CASSTGRYSGANVPTF. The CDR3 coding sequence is TGTGCCAGCAGCACCGGACGGTACTCTGGGGCCAACGTCCCGACTTTC.